Listed below are T cell receptor beta chains from one sample, sequenced in a study of cytomegalovirus exposure and HLA in healthy donors. The protocol was immunoSEQ multiplex PCR, while the TCRdb copy is restricted to in-frame clones and leaves out a portion. This table holds tens of thousands of clones, around 94% found once. Sample: PBMCs. Receptor source: a man aged 18 to 29 in good health and CMV-seronegative. Each CDR3 is given with its conserved first and last residue. A D gene is named only where the DNA matches it firmly. Clone size is not always given. Where it is, it says once, few, many or a class for expanded clones.

TRBV7-2	TRBD2	TRBJ2-1	once	CASSLAPSGGLLWQFF	TGTGCCAGCAGCTTAGCGCCAAGCGGGGGACTACTGTGGCAGTTCTTC
TRBV27	-	TRBJ2-3	-	CASSADLGTDTQYF	TGTGCCAGCAGTGCGGATCTGGGCACAGATACGCAGTATTTT
TRBV11-2	-	TRBJ2-7	-	CASSLAGSFSYEQYF	TGTGCCAGCAGCTTAGCGGGAAGCTTTTCCTACGAGCAGTACTTC
TRBV7-2	TRBD1	TRBJ2-3	-	CASSLAGQGKYF	TGTGCCAGCAGCTTAGCGGGACAGGGAAAGTATTTT
TRBV7-9	TRBD2	TRBJ2-3	-	CASSFTILHSGSGTDTQYF	TGTGCCAGCAGCTTCACAATTCTACATAGCGGGAGCGGCACAGATACGCAGTATTTT
TRBV27	TRBD2	TRBJ2-1	-	CASSPGTSNPYNEQFF	TGTGCCAGCAGTCCAGGGACTAGCAATCCCTACAATGAGCAGTTCTTC
TRBV7-8	TRBD1	TRBJ1-5	-	CASSLGTGDQPQHF	TGTGCCAGCAGCTTGGGGACAGGGGATCAGCCCCAGCATTTT
TRBV6-1	-	TRBJ1-3	-	CASKVGGVSGNTIYF	TGTGCCAGCAAAGTAGGAGGGGTTTCTGGAAACACCATATATTTT
TRBV6-5	TRBD1	TRBJ1-2	-	CASSRQGRINGYTF	TGTGCCAGCAGTAGACAGGGACGGATCAATGGCTACACCTTC
TRBV7-6	-	TRBJ1-1	-	CASSTLDSTEAFF	TGTGCCAGCAGCACCCTGGACAGCACTGAAGCTTTCTTT
TRBV18	-	TRBJ2-3	-	CASSPPAGPTQYF	TGTGCCAGCTCACCACCGGCAGGCCCTACGCAGTATTTT
TRBV19	-	TRBJ2-1	-	CASSIDGSSYNEQFF	TGTGCCAGTAGTATCGACGGGAGCTCCTACAATGAGCAGTTCTTC
TRBV7-9	-	TRBJ1-1	-	CASTIVMNTEAFF	TGTGCCAGCACAATAGTAATGAACACTGAAGCTTTCTTT
TRBV6-1	TRBD2	TRBJ2-7	few	CASGGGTYEQYF	TGTGCCAGCGGCGGGGGAACCTACGAGCAGTACTTC
TRBV7-2	TRBD2	TRBJ2-7	-	CASSLEVSGISGEQYF	TGTGCCAGCAGCTTAGAGGTTAGCGGGATATCAGGCGAGCAGTACTTC
TRBV2	TRBD2	TRBJ2-2	-	CASRATSGNTGELFF	TGTGCCAGCAGGGCAACTAGCGGGAACACCGGGGAGCTGTTTTTT
TRBV27	-	TRBJ2-5	-	CASSFAGNQETQYF	TGTGCCAGCAGTTTCGCAGGGAACCAAGAGACCCAGTACTTC
TRBV28	TRBD2	TRBJ2-7	-	CASRDARGAYEQYF	TGTGCCAGCAGAGATGCGCGGGGGGCCTACGAGCAGTACTTC
TRBV5-4	-	TRBJ2-1	-	CASSLWLVGDEQFF	TGTGCCAGCAGCTTATGGCTAGTCGGCGATGAGCAGTTCTTC
TRBV14	TRBD2	TRBJ2-1	-	CASSQEPQRGPYNEQFF	TGTGCCAGCAGCCAAGAACCCCAGCGGGGCCCGTACAATGAGCAGTTCTTC
TRBV11-2	TRBD2	TRBJ2-7	-	CASSLEGLAGTYEQYF	TGTGCCAGCAGCTTAGAGGGGCTAGCGGGAACCTACGAGCAGTACTTC
TRBV5-4	TRBD2	TRBJ2-5	-	CASSWGGAAETQYF	TGTGCCAGCAGCTGGGGGGGAGCTGCCGAGACCCAGTACTTC
TRBV10-2	TRBD1	TRBJ1-2	-	CASSDGQVFNYGYTF	TGCGCCAGCAGTGACGGACAGGTTTTTAACTATGGCTACACCTTC
TRBV6-5	-	TRBJ2-5	-	CASSYREGRETQYF	TGTGCCAGCAGTTACCGCGAGGGCCGGGAGACCCAGTACTTC
TRBV28	-	TRBJ2-1	once	CASSYLLFEQFF	TGTGCCAGCAGTTATCTGTTGTTCGAGCAGTTCTTC
TRBV5-1	TRBD1	TRBJ1-4	-	CASSSTGGGKEKLFF	TGCGCCAGCAGCTCAACAGGGGGCGGAAAAGAAAAACTGTTTTTT
TRBV20-1	-	TRBJ2-2	once	CSAAGSGELFF	TGCAGTGCTGCAGGGTCCGGGGAGCTGTTTTTT
TRBV28	-	TRBJ2-7	-	CASRPTGASYEQYF	TGTGCCAGCAGGCCCACGGGAGCCAGCTACGAGCAGTACTTC
TRBV19	-	TRBJ1-4	-	CASSITGDTTGEKLFF	TGTGCCAGTAGTATAACTGGGGACACCACCGGTGAAAAACTGTTTTTT
TRBV7-9	-	TRBJ2-3	-	CASSLSIDTQYF	TGTGCCAGCAGCTTATCTATAGATACGCAGTATTTT
TRBV7-6	TRBD1	TRBJ2-7	once	CASSVGDSATYEQYF	TGTGCCAGCAGCGTAGGGGACAGTGCAACCTACGAGCAGTACTTC
TRBV11-2	TRBD2	TRBJ2-2	-	CASSFPGGGQTGELFF	TGTGCCAGCAGCTTCCCCGGGGGGGGGCAAACCGGGGAGCTGTTTTTT
TRBV9	-	TRBJ1-1	-	CASSPTGLETEAFF	TGTGCCAGCAGCCCAACAGGGTTAGAGACTGAAGCTTTCTTT
TRBV11-2	-	TRBJ1-1	-	CASSLQFNTEAFF	TGTGCCAGCAGCTTACAGTTCAACACTGAAGCTTTCTTT
TRBV7-2	TRBD1	TRBJ2-2	-	CASSLLDRAGELFF	TGTGCCAGCAGCTTACTGGACAGGGCCGGGGAGCTGTTTTTT
TRBV7-9	TRBD2	TRBJ2-3	-	CASSSPGLAGVSDTQYF	TGTGCCAGCAGCTCCCCGGGACTAGCGGGAGTGTCAGATACGCAGTATTTT
TRBV7-3	TRBD2	TRBJ2-1	-	CASSLVAGTTYNEQFF	TGTGCCAGCAGCTTGGTAGCGGGAACCACCTACAATGAGCAGTTCTTC
TRBV6-5	TRBD1	TRBJ1-1	-	CASSRTGKNTEAFF	TGTGCCAGCAGTCGGACAGGGAAGAACACTGAAGCTTTCTTT
TRBV7-6	-	TRBJ1-3	-	CASSLEAGLSSGNTIYF	TGTGCCAGCAGCTTAGAGGCAGGCCTCAGCTCTGGAAACACCATATATTTT
TRBV4-3	-	TRBJ1-2	-	CASSQDRGNYGYTF	TGCGCCAGCAGCCAAGACAGGGGAAACTATGGCTACACCTTC
TRBV6-5	-	TRBJ2-3	-	CASSWDGATADTQYF	TGTGCCAGCAGTTGGGATGGGGCGACGGCAGATACGCAGTATTTT
TRBV7-2	TRBD1	TRBJ1-3	-	CASSPPGQAGNTIYF	TGTGCCAGCAGCCCACCGGGACAGGCTGGAAACACCATATATTTT
TRBV11-3	TRBD2	TRBJ2-1	-	CASSPHSSGRPYNEQFF	TGTGCCAGCAGCCCTCATTCTAGCGGGAGACCTTACAATGAGCAGTTCTTC
TRBV29-1	TRBD2	TRBJ2-1	-	CRAGSSGVNNEQFF	TGCAGGGCTGGGTCTAGCGGGGTAAACAATGAGCAGTTCTTC
TRBV14	TRBD1	TRBJ1-2	-	CASSRTGEDYGYTF	TGTGCCAGCAGCCGGACAGGGGAAGACTATGGCTACACCTTC
TRBV6-5	TRBD1	TRBJ1-2	-	CASSQGQGLGYTF	TGTGCCAGCAGCCAGGGACAGGGTTTAGGCTACACCTTC
TRBV29-1	-	TRBJ1-2	few	CSVVSGLNYGYTF	TGCAGCGTTGTTTCGGGTCTTAACTATGGCTACACCTTC
TRBV19	-	TRBJ2-4	-	CASSMHSGRAKNIQYF	TGTGCCAGTAGTATGCACTCGGGTAGAGCCAAAAACATTCAGTACTTC
TRBV4-3	-	TRBJ2-1	-	CASSQDPGGTYNEQFF	TGCGCCAGCAGCCAAGATCCGGGCGGGACCTACAATGAGCAGTTCTTC
TRBV5-1	-	TRBJ1-5	-	CASSLEGRTGEPQHF	TGCGCCAGCAGCTTGGAGGGCCGGACCGGGGAGCCCCAGCATTTT